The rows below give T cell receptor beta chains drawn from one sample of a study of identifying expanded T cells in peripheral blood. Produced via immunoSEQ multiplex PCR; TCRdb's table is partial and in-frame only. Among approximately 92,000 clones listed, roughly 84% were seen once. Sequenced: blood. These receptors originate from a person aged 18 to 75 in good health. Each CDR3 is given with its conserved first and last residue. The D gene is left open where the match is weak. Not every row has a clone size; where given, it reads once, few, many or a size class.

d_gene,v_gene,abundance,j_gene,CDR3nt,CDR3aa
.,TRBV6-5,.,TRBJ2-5,TGTGCCAGTGGGGCCAAAGAGACCCAGTACTTC,CASGAKETQYF
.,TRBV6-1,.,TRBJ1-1,TGTGCCAGCCCGACGGGGTCAGGCACTGAAGCTTTCTTT,CASPTGSGTEAFF
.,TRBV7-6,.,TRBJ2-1,TGTGCCAGCAGCTTAGCAGGGGAGCAGTTCTTC,CASSLAGEQFF
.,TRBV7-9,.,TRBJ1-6,TGTGCCAGCAGCTTAGCGGGGGGTTCACCCCTCCACTTT,CASSLAGGSPLHF
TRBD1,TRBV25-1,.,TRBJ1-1,TGTGCCAGCAGCCAACCCGGACAGGGGTCTGAAGCTTTCTTT,CASSQPGQGSEAFF
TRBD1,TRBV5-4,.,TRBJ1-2,TGTGCCAGCAGCTTCTCGACAGGGGCTGAGTCTGGCTACACCTTC,CASSFSTGAESGYTF
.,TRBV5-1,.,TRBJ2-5,TGCGCCAGCAGCTGGGGGTCAGGGACCCAGTACTTC,CASSWGSGTQYF
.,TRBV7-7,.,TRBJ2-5,TGTGCCAGCAGCCGGACAGAGCGCGCTCAAGAGACCCAGTACTTC,CASSRTERAQETQYF
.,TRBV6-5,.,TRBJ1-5,TGTGCCAGCAGTTACTTGAGCACGGGAAGAAATCAGCCCCAGCATTTT,CASSYLSTGRNQPQHF
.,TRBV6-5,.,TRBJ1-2,TGTGCCAGCAGTTCGGGGGGTTACTATGGCTACACCTTC,CASSSGGYYGYTF
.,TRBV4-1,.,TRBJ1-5,TGCGCCAGCAGCCAAGTATTATTTGTCGGAGGGGTCAGGCAGCCCCAGCATTTT,CASSQVLFVGGVRQPQHF
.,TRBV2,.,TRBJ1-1,TGTGCCAGCAGTTCCAATGGGGGGGCTGAAGCTTTCTTT,CASSSNGGAEAFF
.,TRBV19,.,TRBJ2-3,TGTGCCAGTAGTAAGAAAAATAGACACACAGATACGCAGTATTTT,CASSKKNRHTDTQYF
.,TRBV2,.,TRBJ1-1,TGTGCCAGCAGTGAGAACACTGAAGCTTTCTTT,CASSENTEAFF
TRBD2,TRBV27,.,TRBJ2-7,TGTGCCAGCAGTTTCGGGGGGGTCGGGTCTGGGAACGAGCAGTACTTC,CASSFGGVGSGNEQYF
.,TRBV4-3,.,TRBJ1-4,TGCGCCAGCAGCCAAGGTCGGACCTTTCGATCAACTAATGAAAAACTGTTTTTT,CASSQGRTFRSTNEKLFF
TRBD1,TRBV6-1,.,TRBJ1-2,TGTGCCAGCAGTGCGCTACCGGGACAGGGGGCGCAGGGCTACACCTTC,CASSALPGQGAQGYTF
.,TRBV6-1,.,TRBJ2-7,TGTGCCAGCAGTGAAGCGCCCCACTACGAGCAGTACTTC,CASSEAPHYEQYF
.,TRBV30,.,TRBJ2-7,TGTGCCTGGAGGAAGTTGGGATGGGGTTACGAGCAGTACTTC,CAWRKLGWGYEQYF
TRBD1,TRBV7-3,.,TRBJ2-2,TGTGCCAGCAGCTACCAGACAGGGCCCACCGGGGAGCTGTTTTTT,CASSYQTGPTGELFF
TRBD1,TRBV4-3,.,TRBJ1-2,TGCGCCAGCAGCCAAGATGTCGGACAGGGGAGAGTGGCTAACTATGGCTACACCTTC,CASSQDVGQGRVANYGYTF
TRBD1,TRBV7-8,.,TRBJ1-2,TGTGCCAGCAACCGTCTGGCGGACAGGGACAGCGAAGGCTACACCTTC,CASNRLADRDSEGYTF
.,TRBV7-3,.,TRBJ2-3,TGTGCCAGCAGCTTAATAGGGAGCACAGATACGCAGTATTTT,CASSLIGSTDTQYF
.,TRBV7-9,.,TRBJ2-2,TGTGCCAGCAGCTTAGAATCCTTGGTACAGAACACCGGGGAGCTGTTTTTT,CASSLESLVQNTGELFF
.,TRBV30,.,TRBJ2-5,TGTGCCTGGAGTAGGAGGGGGGGTCAAGAGACCCAGTACTTC,CAWSRRGGQETQYF
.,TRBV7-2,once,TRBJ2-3,TGTGCCAGCAGTAGAACGGACACAGATACGCAGTATTTT,CASSRTDTDTQYF
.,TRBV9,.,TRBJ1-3,TGTGCCAGCAGCCCGCTCAGGGCGTGGGGGAGCACCATATATTTT,CASSPLRAWGSTIYF
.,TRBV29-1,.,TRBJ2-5,TGCAGCGTTTCCACACTGGATAGGCAAGAGACCCAGTACTTC,CSVSTLDRQETQYF
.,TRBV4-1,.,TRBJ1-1,TGCGCCAGCAGCCAAGGTCAGAACACTGAAGCTTTCTTT,CASSQGQNTEAFF
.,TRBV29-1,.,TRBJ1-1,TGCAGCGTTGACCCTGGACAGACTGAAGCTTTCTTT,CSVDPGQTEAFF
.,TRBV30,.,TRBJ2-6,TGTGCCTGGAGTCGATCCAGCTCTGGGGCCAACGTCCTGACTTTC,CAWSRSSSGANVLTF
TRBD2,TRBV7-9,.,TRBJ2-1,TGTGCCAGCAGCCTTAGCGGGGGGGCGGCTTCCTACAATGAGCAGTTCTTC,CASSLSGGAASYNEQFF
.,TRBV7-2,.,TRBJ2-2,TGTGCCAGCAGCTTAGTCCCCGGGGAGCTGTTTTTT,CASSLVPGELFF
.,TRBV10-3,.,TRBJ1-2,TGTGCCATCAGCCCATTCGGGGGGGAAGAGGGACATGGCTACACCTTC,CAISPFGGEEGHGYTF
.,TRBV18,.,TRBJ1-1,TGTGCCAGCTCATCCCAGCGGACTGAAGCTTTCTTT,CASSSQRTEAFF
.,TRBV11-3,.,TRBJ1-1,TGTGCCAGCAGCTTAGGGGGACGGTTTGAAGCTTTCTTT,CASSLGGRFEAFF